This is a list of T cell receptor beta chains from one sample in a study of CD8 T cells in ankylosing spondylitis. TCRdb reprocessed the 5' RACE reads with MiXCR, giving one entry per CDR3 protein. The sample includes 350,000 to 550,000 distinct CDR3 sequences, 25% to 30% of them seen just once. Sequenced: blood, either unsorted or a sorted T cell fraction (not recorded which). All receptors come from a male donor with ankylosing spondylitis. CDR3s include the opening cysteine and the closing phenylalanine or tryptophan. Each record gives: CDR3 protein, CDR3 DNA, J gene, clone size, V gene, D gene. A D gene is named only where the DNA matches it firmly. The size field is filled for only some rows; it gives once, few, many or a size class.

CAISSTNEQFF TGTGCCATCTCTAGCACCAATGAGCAGTTCTTC TRBJ2-1 . TRBV10-3 .
CSVRTAEQFF TGCAGCGTTCGGACGGCCGAGCAGTTCTTC TRBJ2-1 . TRBV29-1 .
CSAVGLAGVTGELFF TGCAGTGCGGTGGGACTAGCGGGCGTCACCGGGGAGCTGTTTTTT TRBJ2-2 few TRBV20-1 TRBD2
CASSPQGAQGDTQYF TGCGCCAGCAGCCCACAGGGGGCGCAAGGAGATACGCAGTATTTT TRBJ2-3 . TRBV5-1 TRBD1
CASSEAFSGQGGEKLFF TGTGCCAGCAGTGAAGCCTTTTCAGGACAAGGGGGAGAAAAACTGTTTTTT TRBJ1-4 few TRBV2 .
CASRNADTQYF TGTGCCAGCAGGAACGCAGATACGCAGTATTTT TRBJ2-3 . TRBV12-3/TRBV12-4 .
CASSLVAGGNSPLHF TGTGCCAGCAGTTTAGTGGCAGGGGGTAATTCACCCCTCCACTTT TRBJ1-6 . TRBV12-3/TRBV12-4 TRBD1
CASKLAGGYNEQFF TGTGCCAGCAAGCTAGCGGGAGGTTACAATGAGCAGTTCTTC TRBJ2-1 few TRBV11-2 TRBD2
CASSQRSLAASSYEQYF TGTGCCAGCAGCCAAAGATCACTAGCGGCCTCCTCCTACGAGCAGTACTTC TRBJ2-7 few TRBV3-1 TRBD2
CSARVTGDSPLHF TGCAGTGCTAGAGTCACAGGGGATTCACCCCTCCACTTT TRBJ1-6 few TRBV20-1 TRBD1
CATSGGGRHTEAFF TGTGCCACCAGTGGAGGGGGGCGCCACACTGAAGCTTTCTTT TRBJ1-1 few TRBV24-1 .
CASSLGAARDNEKLFF TGTGCCAGCAGCTTAGGTGCGGCGAGGGATAATGAAAAACTGTTTTTT TRBJ1-4 few TRBV7-2 .
CASSKRWELFF TGTGCCAGCAGCAAACGATGGGAGCTGTTTTTT TRBJ2-2 few TRBV21-1 .
CASSSGKEGNQPQHF TGTGCCAGCAGCAGTGGAAAGGAAGGCAATCAGCCCCAGCATTTT TRBJ1-5 many TRBV7-9 .
CAISESAGVETEAFF TGTGCCATCAGTGAGTCGGCAGGGGTGGAGACTGAAGCTTTCTTT TRBJ1-1 few TRBV10-3 .
CASSLGLAGMGETQYF TGTGCCAGCAGCCTGGGACTAGCGGGGATGGGGGAGACCCAGTACTTC TRBJ2-5 . TRBV3-1 TRBD2
CASSLGGRSEETQYF TGTGCCAGCAGCTTAGGAGGCAGGAGTGAAGAGACCCAGTACTTC TRBJ2-5 few TRBV7-2 .
CASSTSGLISGANVLTF TGTGCCAGTAGTACTTCAGGACTGATTTCTGGGGCCAACGTCCTGACTTTC TRBJ2-6 once TRBV19 .
CASSHLPGTGRYEQYF TGTGCCAGCAGCCACCTTCCCGGGACAGGCCGTTACGAGCAGTACTTC TRBJ2-7 few TRBV5-6 TRBD1
CASSLAGSTGDTQYF TGTGCCAGCAGCTTAGCTGGTAGCACCGGAGATACGCAGTATTTT TRBJ2-3 . TRBV7-9 .
CASSLDGDNSPLHF TGCGCCAGCAGCCTGGACGGAGATAATTCACCCCTCCACTTT TRBJ1-6 . TRBV5-1 .
CASRTVLHGEAFF TGCGCCAGCAGGACTGTCCTCCATGGTGAAGCTTTCTTT TRBJ1-1 few TRBV5-1 .
CASSINMAGWGNEQFF TGTGCCAGCAGCATTAATATGGCAGGGTGGGGCAATGAGCAGTTCTTC TRBJ2-1 few TRBV7-2 .
CASSQPGLAHNEQFF TGTGCCAGTAGTCAACCGGGACTAGCGCACAATGAGCAGTTCTTC TRBJ2-1 few TRBV19 TRBD2
CASRPEGYGYTF TGTGCCAGCAGGCCTGAGGGATATGGCTACACCTTC TRBJ1-2 few TRBV6-2/TRBV6-3 .
CASSLAAAYEQYF TGTGCCAGCAGCTTAGCGGCAGCCTACGAGCAGTACTTC TRBJ2-7 . TRBV7-2 .
CASRVDAGELFF TGCGCCAGCAGGGTCGATGCCGGGGAGCTGTTTTTT TRBJ2-2 few TRBV5-1 .
CSAKTRKVSTDTQYF TGCAGTGCTAAAACAAGGAAGGTCAGCACAGATACGCAGTATTTT TRBJ2-3 . TRBV20-1 .
CASSPRERYTGELFF TGTGCCAGCAGCCCCCGGGAGCGGTACACCGGGGAGCTGTTTTTT TRBJ2-2 many TRBV7-6 .
CASSNPYRGRTEAFF TGTGCCAGTAGTAATCCGTATCGGGGGAGAACTGAAGCTTTCTTT TRBJ1-1 many TRBV19 .
CASSLDSGTGQITKFF TGCGCCAGCAGCTTGGATTCGGGGACAGGACAAATCACGAAGTTCTTC TRBJ2-1 . TRBV5-1 TRBD1
CSAFHPGTGGGAFF TGCAGTGCTTTCCACCCCGGGACAGGGGGGGGGGCTTTCTTT TRBJ1-1 . TRBV20-1 TRBD1
CSARTGTGGYTGELFF TGCAGTGCTAGAACCGGGACAGGGGGCTACACCGGGGAGCTGTTTTTT TRBJ2-2 few TRBV20-1 TRBD1
CSALRQGIPEAFF TGCAGTGCCTTACGGCAGGGAATCCCTGAAGCTTTCTTT TRBJ1-1 . TRBV20-1 .
CASSSRQGLTGELFF TGTGCCAGTAGTTCCCGGCAGGGGTTAACCGGGGAGCTGTTTTTT TRBJ2-2 . TRBV19 .
CASSLAGWNYGYTF TGTGCCAGCAGCCTAGCTGGGTGGAACTATGGCTACACCTTC TRBJ1-2 . TRBV11-2 .
CASSQQGAYTGELFF TGTGCCAGCAGCCAACAGGGGGCATACACCGGGGAGCTGTTTTTT TRBJ2-2 few TRBV12-3/TRBV12-4 TRBD1